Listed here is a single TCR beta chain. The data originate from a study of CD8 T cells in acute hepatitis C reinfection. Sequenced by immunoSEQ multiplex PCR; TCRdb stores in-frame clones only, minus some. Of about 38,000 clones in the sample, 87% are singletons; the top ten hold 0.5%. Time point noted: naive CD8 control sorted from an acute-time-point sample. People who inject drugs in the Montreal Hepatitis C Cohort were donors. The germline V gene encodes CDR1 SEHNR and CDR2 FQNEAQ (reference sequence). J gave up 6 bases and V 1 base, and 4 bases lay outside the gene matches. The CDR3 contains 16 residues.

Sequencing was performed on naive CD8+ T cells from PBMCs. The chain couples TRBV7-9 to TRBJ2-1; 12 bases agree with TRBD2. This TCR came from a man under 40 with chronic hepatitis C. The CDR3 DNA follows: TGTGCCAGCAGCTTAGTTTCGGGACTAGCGGGCAATGAGCAGTTCTTC. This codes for CASSLVSGLAGNEQFF.